This T cell receptor beta chain appears in the sequencing data of a study of blood T cell repertoires in COVID-19. Study in general: Donors in the United States, Italy and Spain gave samples during acute or convalescent COVID-19. Nucleic acid was either cDNA or gDNA, and it came from T cells, B-cell-depleted T cells, or PBMCs.

The germline gives CDR1 ENHRY, CDR2 SYGVKD. This CDR3 region has 14 residues. The V gene lost 3 bases and the J gene lost 7 bases, with 15 bases spanning the gap. Per the original data handling: The authors estimated nucleated cell counts from reference gene primer amplification. Profiled with immunoSEQ multiplex PCR; TCRdb holds only in-frame clones, not every one. V and J calls and clone size are as listed in that table; D and trimming were resolved from the DNA. The table includes 100,000 to 150,000 clones, roughly 84% detected once. The clonotype comes from a woman aged 25 to 39 who had recovered from COVID-19. Sequenced input: peripheral blood. V gene TRBV10-3 combines with J gene TRBJ1-1; D uncertain. CDR3 residues: CAISDYSGDGEAFF. In DNA, the CDR3 is TGTGCCATCAGTGACTACAGCGGCGACGGTGAAGCTTTCTTT.